The 18 T cell receptor beta chains presented below share a single source sample, sequenced in a study of patients and donors after allogeneic stem cell transplantation. TCRdb recomputed calls from the RT-PCR reads with MiXCR, one row per CDR3 protein. The sample contains approximately 200,000 distinct CDR3 sequences, 11% to 15% of which appear only once. The sequenced sample was blood, either unsorted or a sorted T cell fraction (not recorded which). Every receptor here comes from a human donor who was either an allogeneic HSCT recipient or a stem cell or donor lymphocyte infusion donor (not recorded which). It is not recorded whose cells these are; they may come from a transplant donor.

Ten or more counts support this clonotype. This rearrangement joins TRBV11-2 to TRBJ1-1; 8 nucleotides line up with TRBD1. Trimming took 5 bases from V and 0 from J; bases not matched to a gene: 5. The CDR3 length is 15 residues. Per the germline V gene, CDR1 is SGHAT and CDR2 is FQNNGV. The CDR3 reads CASSPWTGMNTEAFF. The CDR3 DNA reads as TGTGCCAGCAGCCCGTGGACAGGGATGAACACTGAAGCTTTCTTT.

The chain recombines TRBV14 with TRBJ1-4; D call uncertain. This CDR3 is 14 amino acids long. V was cut by 6 bases and J by 4 bases, with 12 bases left in between. Germline V CDR1 and CDR2: SGHDN, FVKESK. CDR3 coding DNA: TGTGCCAGCAGTCTAGGCAGACATAATGAAAAACTGTTTTTT. Translation: CASSLGRHNEKLFF.

This rearrangement joins TRBV25-1 to TRBJ1-4; D not certain. The CDR3 is made up of 15 amino acids. V lost 0 bases, J lost 8 bases, and 13 bases lay in between. Germline V gene lookup returns CDR1 MGHDK and CDR2 SYGVNS. For the CDR3, the DNA is TGTGCCAGCAGTGAATATAGCCTACCAGACGAAAAACTGTTTTTT. This encodes CASSEYSLPDEKLFF.

The sample holds many counts of this clonotype. V usage is TRBV11-2 and J usage is TRBJ2-3; TRBD2 matches 12 bases. Germline V gene lookup returns CDR1 SGHAT and CDR2 FQNNGV. The CDR3 spans 18 residues. Unmatched junction bases numbered 7, after V lost 2 bases and J lost 1 base. The CDR3 bases are TGTGCCAGCAGCTTAAGGCTAGCGGGGGGGCCCCGCACAGATACGCAGTATTTT. Translating gives CASSLRLAGGPRTDTQYF. The full variable domain, its missing parts supplied by reference TRBV11-2 and TRBJ2-3, is EAGVAQSPRYKIIEKRQSVAFWCNPISGHATLYWYQQILGQGPKLLIQFQNNGVVDDSQLPKDRFSAERLKGVDSTLKIQPAKLEDSAVYLCASSLRLAGGPRTDTQYFGPGTRLTVL.

The CDR3 region is CASSQGTGFRNEQFF. CDR3 bases: TGTGCCAGCAGCCAGGGGACAGGGTTCCGCAATGAGCAGTTCTTC. The J gene is TRBJ2-1, the V gene TRBV4-2, with TRBD1 matching 9 bases. The V segment lost 3 bases and the J segment 6 bases; nucleotides outside the gene matches: 6. The germline gives CDR1 LGHNA, CDR2 YNFKEQ. The CDR3 loop spans 15 amino acids.

This clonotype was counted many times. In DNA, the CDR3 is TGCGCCAGCAGGAGGACACAAGAGACCCAGTACTTC. It encodes CASRRTQETQYF. This chain connects TRBV5-1 to TRBJ2-5; tentatively, D is TRBD1 (5 bases). The germline V gene encodes CDR1 SGHRS and CDR2 YFSETQ. The CDR3 is 12 residues long. V lost 5 bases to trimming and J lost 2 bases, with 7 bases between them.

The rearrangement links TRBV5-1 to TRBJ1-2; 8 bases map to TRBD1. Germline values: CDR1 SGHRS, CDR2 YFSETQ. With V trimmed by 4 bases and J by 4 bases, 9 bases remained unmatched. This CDR3 is built from 15 residues. CDR3 nucleotides: TGCGCCAGCAGCCCAACAGGGGGACGAGGCTATGGCTACACCTTC. Translated, it gives CASSPTGGRGYGYTF.

This clonotype occurred many times. The chain carries TRBV6-2 or TRBV6-3 and TRBJ2-5; no reliable D call. This CDR3 has 12 residues. Germline V CDR1 and CDR2: MNHEY, SVGEGT. V lost 2 bases and J 4 bases, leaving 5 bases between the germline ends. The CDR3 DNA sequence: TGTGCCAGCAGTTACGTAGGAGAGACCCAGTACTTC. Translated: CASSYVGETQYF.

The chain couples TRBV28 to TRBJ2-5, with 7 bases aligning to TRBD2. J was trimmed by 4 bases and V by 6 bases; bases with no gene match: 5. CDR1 and CDR2 (germline): MDHEN, SYDVKM. This CDR3 has 13 residues. CDR3 region: CASSVGGGETQYF. The CDR3 region has the DNA TGTGCCAGCAGCGTTGGGGGGGGAGAGACCCAGTACTTC.

The V gene is TRBV12-3 or TRBV12-4, the J gene TRBJ1-1, with no clear D. V was pared by 5 bases and J by 6 bases, with 10 bases between. The CDR3 consists of 12 residues. CDR3 nucleotides: TGTGCCAGCAGTCATGGGAGGTCTGAAGCTTTCTTT. It yields the protein CASSHGRSEAFF.

This clonotype was picked up a small number of times. This sequence joins TRBV7-2 and TRBJ2-3; 7 nucleotides align to TRBD1. The V gene end was trimmed by 2 bases and the J gene end by 2 bases; junction bases not matched to a gene: 4. CDR3 length: 15 residues. Germline lookup yields CDR1 SGHTA and CDR2 FQGNSA. The CDR3 region is CASSLLDRFTDTQYF. The CDR3 nucleotides read TGTGCCAGCAGCTTATTGGACAGGTTCACAGATACGCAGTATTTT. Full variable domain (remainder filled in from reference TRBV7-2 and TRBJ2-3): GAGVSQSPSNKVTEKGKDVELRCDPISGHTALYWYRQSLGQGLEFLIYFQGNSAPDKSGLPSDRFSAERTGGSVSTLTIQRTQQEDSAVYLCASSLLDRFTDTQYFGPGTRLTVL.

The J gene is TRBJ2-7, the V gene TRBV10-3, with a weak D call TRBD1 (6 bases). Trimming took off 0 bases at V and 2 bases at J, with 11 bases between the two ends. The length of the CDR3 is 15 residues. CDR1 ENHRY and CDR2 SYGVKD come from the germline V gene. The CDR3 region is CAISESDSEAYEQYF. The CDR3 nucleotides are TGTGCCATCAGTGAGTCGGACAGCGAAGCCTACGAGCAGTACTTC.

This clonotype has only a few counts. The rearrangement links TRBV5-4 to TRBJ2-5; either TRBD1 or TRBD2 may supply D (5 bases each). V gave up 4 bases and J gave up 3 bases, with 13 bases separating them. Per the germline V gene, CDR1 is SGHNT and CDR2 is YYREEE (reference sequence). The CDR3 extends over 14 amino acids. The CDR3 region is CASSGEGWEETQYF. The CDR3 nucleotides are TGTGCCAGCAGCGGCGAGGGGTGGGAAGAGACCCAGTACTTC.

This clonotype was counted only a few times. The V gene is TRBV4-1, the J gene TRBJ1-4, with D perhaps matching TRBD1 (5 bases). V lost 1 base to trimming and J lost 7 bases, with 19 bases between them. Per the germline V gene, CDR1 is MGHRA and CDR2 is YSYEKL. This CDR3 contains 17 residues. CDR3 nucleotide sequence: TGCGCCAGCAGCCAAGGAGCGAGGGGCCGGGTCGGTGAAAAACTGTTTTTT. The encoded protein is CASSQGARGRVGEKLFF.

A few counts support this clonotype. The V and J genes are TRBV7-9 and TRBJ2-1, with 12 bases lining up with TRBD2. This CDR3 contains 16 residues. Germline CDR1 and CDR2: SEHNR and FQNEAQ (reference sequence). Trimming removed 5 bases from V and 6 bases from J; junction bases left unmatched: 8. The CDR3 bases are TGTGCCAGCAGCCGCGATATGGGACTAGCGGGCAATGAGCAGTTCTTC. Translation: CASSRDMGLAGNEQFF.

This clonotype was recorded a few times. The chain carries TRBV14 and TRBJ2-3; a weak D match, TRBD1 (5 bases). Germline loops: CDR1 SGHDN, CDR2 FVKESK. The CDR3 is made up of 15 amino acids. V was trimmed by 1 base and J by 0 bases, leaving 8 bases between them. DNA for the CDR3: TGTGCCAGCAGCCAAGGGACAACTAGCACAGATACGCAGTATTTT. Encoded protein: CASSQGTTSTDTQYF.

The table lists this clonotype with many counts. The rearrangement uses TRBV6-2 or TRBV6-3 and TRBJ2-1; D gene uncertain. The germline gives CDR1 MNHEY, CDR2 SVGEGT. Trimming removed 2 bases from V and 2 bases from J, with 7 bases in between. The CDR3 runs to 14 residues. In DNA form, the CDR3 reads TGTGCCAGCAGTTACCTAGACACCTACAATGAGCAGTTCTTC. Protein product: CASSYLDTYNEQFF.

This clonotype has a count of ten or more. The CDR3 region has the DNA TGTGCCAGCACCTCCGCCGGGACAGGGGTCCACGAGCAGTACTTC. Residues: CASTSAGTGVHEQYF. The chain recombines TRBV11-1 with TRBJ2-7; TRBD1 aligns across 10 bases. There are 15 residues in the CDR3. Germline CDR1 SGHAT, CDR2 FQDESV (reference sequence). Trimming at V came to 7 bases and at J to 5 bases, leaving 11 bases not matched to a gene.